This note documents a single TCR beta chain sequence. Distinct nucleotide sequences in the sample also encode this CDR3. The sample belongs to a study of control samples from healthy donors and cancer patients. Produced via immunoSEQ multiplex PCR; TCRdb's table is partial and in-frame only. The sample holds roughly 80,000 clones, 92% seen once. Sequenced input: blood. This TCR was sampled from a woman in her sixties in good health.

The CDR3 coding sequence is TGTGCCAGCAGCCCGGACAATAACTATGGCTACACCTTC. Translation: CASSPDNNYGYTF. J is TRBJ1-2 and V is TRBV7-2, with D tentatively TRBD1 (5 bases). This CDR3 spans 13 amino acids. The V end was cut by 5 bases, the J end by 1 base, with 8 bases between. Germline CDR1 is SGHTA and CDR2 is FQGNSA.